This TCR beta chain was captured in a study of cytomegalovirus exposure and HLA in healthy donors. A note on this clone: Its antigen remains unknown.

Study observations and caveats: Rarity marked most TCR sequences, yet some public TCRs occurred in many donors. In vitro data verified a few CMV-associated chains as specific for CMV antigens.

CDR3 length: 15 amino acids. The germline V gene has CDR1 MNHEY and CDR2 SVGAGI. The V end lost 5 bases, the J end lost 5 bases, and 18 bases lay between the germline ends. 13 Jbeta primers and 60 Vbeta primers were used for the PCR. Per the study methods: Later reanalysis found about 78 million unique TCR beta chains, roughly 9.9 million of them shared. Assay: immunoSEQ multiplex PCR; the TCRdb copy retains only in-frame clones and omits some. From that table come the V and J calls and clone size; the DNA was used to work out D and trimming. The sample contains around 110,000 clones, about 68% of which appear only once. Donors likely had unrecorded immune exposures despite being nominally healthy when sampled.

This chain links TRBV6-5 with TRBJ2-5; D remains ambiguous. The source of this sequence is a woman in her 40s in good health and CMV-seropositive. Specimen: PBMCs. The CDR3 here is CASSRYTTSRETQYF. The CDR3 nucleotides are TGTGCCAGCAGTCGCTACACTACCTCGCGGGAGACCCAGTACTTC.